Listed below are T cell receptor beta chains from one sample, sequenced in a study of T-cell memory formation after mild COVID-19. TCRdb re-called the 5' RACE reads with MiXCR, one entry per CDR3 protein. The data contain approximately 580,000 distinct CDR3 sequences, approximately 20% of them singletons. The sample comprised PBMCs or a T cell subset sorted from them (not recorded which). Receptors originate from an adult woman who had mild COVID-19 (a few samples of this study predate the infection). Cell type and time point are not known. Each CDR3 is given without its conserved first and last residue. Each record gives: J gene, V gene, CDR3 length, CDR3 protein.

J gene: TRBJ2-2
V gene: TRBV20-1
CDR3 length: 11
CDR3 protein: SARSLNTGELF

J gene: TRBJ1-2
V gene: TRBV4-3
CDR3 length: 13
CDR3 protein: ASSANPRDAYGYT

J gene: TRBJ1-1
V gene: TRBV5-4
CDR3 length: 14
CDR3 protein: ASSFRGLSPNTEAF

J gene: TRBJ2-6
V gene: TRBV6-2/TRBV6-3
CDR3 length: 13
CDR3 protein: AISEGSSGANVLT

J gene: TRBJ1-5
V gene: TRBV6-5
CDR3 length: 17
CDR3 protein: AGCRGQYVRLNGNQPQH

J gene: TRBJ2-5
V gene: TRBV12-3/TRBV12-4
CDR3 length: 12
CDR3 protein: ASSSDRLQETQY

J gene: TRBJ2-1
V gene: TRBV3-1
CDR3 length: 14
CDR3 protein: ASSFYRDRVGNEQF

J gene: TRBJ1-2
V gene: TRBV11-2
CDR3 length: 10
CDR3 protein: ASSFDAYGYT

J gene: TRBJ2-3
V gene: TRBV10-3
CDR3 length: 11
CDR3 protein: AISEPPQDPQY

J gene: TRBJ2-7
V gene: TRBV29-1
CDR3 length: 11
CDR3 protein: SVGVSSSYEQY

J gene: TRBJ2-1
V gene: TRBV14
CDR3 length: 11
CDR3 protein: ASSPGDNNEQF

J gene: TRBJ2-4
V gene: TRBV10-3
CDR3 length: 14
CDR3 protein: AISEGGLLAKNIQY

J gene: TRBJ1-3
V gene: TRBV7-2
CDR3 length: 13
CDR3 protein: ASSSSGPHGNTIY